The 19 T cell receptor beta chains below all came from one sample that was sequenced in a study of cytomegalovirus exposure and HLA in healthy donors. PCR amplification relied on 60 Vbeta primers (plus 13 Jbeta primers). The table came from immunoSEQ multiplex PCR; TCRdb's copy has only in-frame clones and leaves some out. The table has some 110,000 clones, 10% seen once; the top ten hold under 6.5%. Sequenced sample: PBMCs. These receptors were collected from a man aged 35 to 55 in good health and CMV-seropositive.

This clone was counted between two and nine times. The chain employs TRBV6-5 and TRBJ1-6; perhaps TRBD1 as D (6 bases). The CDR3 spans 12 residues. V was cut by 6 bases and J by 8 bases, with 8 bases left in between. Germline CDR1 is MNHEY and CDR2 is SVGAGI. The CDR3: CASRPGDSPLHF. The CDR3 coding sequence is TGTGCCAGCAGGCCAGGGGATTCACCCCTCCACTTT.

The sample holds a few counts of this clone. The J gene is TRBJ2-7, the V gene TRBV19; possible D gene TRBD2, 6 bases. The CDR3 is made up of 15 amino acids. Germline CDR1 is LNHDA and CDR2 is SQIVND (reference sequence). Deletions cut 0 bases from V and 5 bases from J, with 14 bases between. The CDR3 is CASSIDVTSPDEQYF. CDR3 nucleotides: TGTGCCAGTAGTATAGACGTGACTAGTCCGGACGAGCAGTACTTC.

This clone turned up a few times. The V and J genes are TRBV7-9 and TRBJ2-3; 11 positions agree with TRBD2. CDR3 length: 14 residues. CDR1 and CDR2 (germline): SEHNR, FQNEAQ (reference sequence). The trim removed 6 bases at V and 5 bases at J, leaving 4 bases unmatched. The CDR3 sequence: CASRLAGVEDTQYF. CDR3 nucleotides: TGTGCCAGCAGACTAGCGGGAGTGGAAGATACGCAGTATTTT.

V and J are TRBV7-8 and TRBJ1-5; TRBD1 matches 7 bases. The germline V gene has CDR1 SGHVS and CDR2 FQNEAQ. V shed 2 bases and J 4 bases; nucleotides not matched to a gene: 8. CDR3 length: 16 residues. The CDR3 spells CASSLYLDRDNQPQHF. Here the CDR3 DNA reads TGTGCCAGCAGCTTATATTTAGACAGGGATAATCAGCCCCAGCATTTT. Combining the CDR3 with reference TRBV7-8 and TRBJ1-5 gives the whole variable domain GAGVSQSPRYKVAKRGQDVALRCDPISGHVSLFWYQQALGQGPEFLTYFQNEAQLDKSGLPSDRFFAERPEGSVSTLKIQRTQQEDSAVYLCASSLYLDRDNQPQHFGDGTRLSIL.

This clone has a handful of counts. The chain joins TRBV28 to TRBJ1-2; possibly TRBD1 for D (5 bases). CDR3 size: 14 residues. V was cut by 7 bases and J by 4 bases, with 16 bases left in between. Germline V gene sequence: CDR1 MDHEN, CDR2 SYDVKM. CDR3 protein: CASTYLRGGYGYTF. The CDR3 region has the DNA TGTGCCAGCACTTATTTACGGGGGGGCTATGGCTACACCTTC.

This clone appeared a few times. The rearrangement uses TRBV10-3 and TRBJ2-6; D gene uncertain. Trimming shortened V by 5 bases and J by 0 bases, and 5 bases separated the two germline ends. CDR3 length: 14 residues. Germline V gene lookup returns CDR1 ENHRY and CDR2 SYGVKD. In DNA, the CDR3 is TGTGCCATCAGTTCTATCTCTGGGGCCAACGTCCTGACTTTC. Amino acid sequence: CAISSISGANVLTF.

This clone was recorded a few times. The chain uses TRBV7-9 and TRBJ2-3, with TRBD2 matching 8 bases. CDR3 length: 16 amino acids. J was trimmed by 2 bases and V by 5 bases; bases with no gene match: 9. Germline CDR1 reads SEHNR; CDR2 reads FQNEAQ (reference sequence). The CDR3: CASSLGVAGTTDTQYF. DNA of the CDR3: TGTGCCAGCAGCCTCGGGGTAGCGGGGACCACAGATACGCAGTATTTT.

This clone was seen only a few times. J is TRBJ2-1 and V is TRBV9; tentative D call: TRBD1 (5 bases). The CDR3 sequence is 15 residues long. The germline V gene encodes CDR1 SGDLS and CDR2 YYNGEE. V was pared by 0 bases and J by 6 bases, with 13 bases between. CDR3 sequence reads: CASSVGVQAINEQFF. CDR3 coding DNA: TGTGCCAGCAGCGTAGGGGTACAGGCCATCAATGAGCAGTTCTTC.

The rearrangement joins TRBV28 to TRBJ2-7; TRBD2 matches at 7 bases. In germline, CDR1 is MDHEN, CDR2 SYDVKM. The junction had 18 bases not matched to a gene; V was cut back by 10 bases and J by 3 bases. This CDR3 is 16 amino acids long. DNA of the CDR3: TGTGCCACCATCCCCCCCATCAGCGGGGATATCTACGAGCAGTACTTC. Its protein product is CATIPPISGDIYEQYF.

This clone was observed a handful of times. The chain combines TRBV4-1 with TRBJ2-5, with D possibly TRBD1 on 6 matching bases. The germline V gene encodes CDR1 MGHRA and CDR2 YSYEKL. The CDR3 length is 17 residues. V was trimmed by 0 bases and J by 2 bases, leaving 16 bases between them. The CDR3 DNA is TGCGCCAGCAGCCAAGATCCCGGACAGATTACTCAAGAGACCCAGTACTTC. This codes for CASSQDPGQITQETQYF.

The chain combines TRBV7-8 with TRBJ1-4; maybe TRBD1 (6 bases). Trimming removed 2 bases at V and 6 bases at J, with 16 bases between. The CDR3 loop spans 16 amino acids. Per the germline V gene, CDR1 is SGHVS and CDR2 is FQNEAQ. CDR3 nucleotides: TGTGCCAGCAGCTTAAGTAGAACAGGGTCTTATGAAAAACTGTTTTTT. Translation gives CASSLSRTGSYEKLFF. Together with reference TRBV7-8 and TRBJ1-4, the CDR3 gives the full variable domain: GAGVSQSPRYKVAKRGQDVALRCDPISGHVSLFWYQQALGQGPEFLTYFQNEAQLDKSGLPSDRFFAERPEGSVSTLKIQRTQQEDSAVYLCASSLSRTGSYEKLFFGSGTQLSVL.

This clone was counted a few times. V and J are TRBV6-1 and TRBJ2-1; D uncertain. Per germline, CDR1 MNHNS and CDR2 SASEGT. The V end lost 7 bases, the J end lost 3 bases, and 10 bases lay between the germline ends. CDR3 length: 13 amino acids. The CDR3 loop reads CASIALLYNEQFF. CDR3 nucleotides: TGTGCCAGCATCGCCTTACTCTACAATGAGCAGTTCTTC.

This clone was detected a few times. The V call is TRBV5-1, the J call TRBJ2-1; 12 bases match TRBD2. The CDR3 has 14 residues. The V gene's germline CDR1 is SGHRS and CDR2 YFSETQ. J gave up 9 bases and V 7 bases, and 8 bases lay outside the gene matches. The CDR3 is CASGLAGGPSEQFF. CDR3 coding DNA: TGCGCCAGCGGGCTAGCGGGAGGGCCTAGTGAGCAGTTCTTC.

V usage is TRBV28 and J usage is TRBJ1-5; D ambiguous. Trimming removed 1 base from V and 1 base from J, with 5 bases in between. This CDR3 region has 14 residues. The V gene's germline CDR1 is MDHEN and CDR2 SYDVKM. In nucleotides, the CDR3 is TGTGCCAGCAGTTTATCCGTGAGCAATCAGCCCCAGCATTTT. This gives the protein CASSLSVSNQPQHF.

The J gene is TRBJ2-3, the V gene TRBV5-4, with TRBD2 matching over 11 bases. Germline V lookup: CDR1 SGHNT, CDR2 YYREEE (reference sequence). Losses at the gene ends were 4 bases for V and 4 bases for J; bases not matched to a gene: 11. The CDR3 contains 17 residues. For the CDR3, the DNA is TGTGCCAGCAGCCCGGACCCTAGCGGGGGGCCCTCAGATACGCAGTATTTT. This codes for CASSPDPSGGPSDTQYF.

This clone was seen a handful of times. This sequence joins TRBV20-1 and TRBJ2-1, with TRBD1 as a possible D gene (5 bases). This CDR3 region has 11 residues. Germline assignment: CDR1 DFQATT and CDR2 SNEGSKA (reference sequence). With 6 bases removed from V and 3 bases from J, the gap between germline ends came to 6 bases. Here the CDR3 DNA reads TGCAGTGCGGACAACTACAATGAGCAGTTCTTC. It is translated as CSADNYNEQFF.

This clone was seen repeatedly, ten times or more. The gene calls are TRBV12-5 and TRBJ2-1; D gene uncertain. CDR1 and CDR2 from the germline V gene are LGHNT and FRNRAP. This CDR3 comprises 14 residues. Trimming pared 5 bases from V and 3 bases from J, leaving 11 bases between. CDR3 amino acids: CASGIAGYYNEQFF. The CDR3 DNA reads as TGTGCTAGTGGTATAGCCGGGTACTACAATGAGCAGTTCTTC.

This clone was detected only a few times. The rearrangement links TRBV28 to TRBJ1-1, with D unresolved. Trimming stripped 2 bases from V and 3 bases from J, with 16 bases between. This CDR3 region has 16 residues. CDR1 is MDHEN, CDR2 SYDVKM, per germline. The chain's CDR3 is CASSLNVGVGDTEAFF. The CDR3 DNA is TGTGCCAGCAGTTTAAACGTCGGGGTCGGGGACACTGAAGCTTTCTTT.

V and J are TRBV2 and TRBJ1-5, with 7 bases fitting TRBD1. With 0 bases clipped from V and 4 bases from J, the junction kept 0 bases outside the gene matches. This CDR3 comprises 14 residues. The germline V gene encodes CDR1 SNHLY and CDR2 FYNNEI. The CDR3 region has the DNA TGTGCCAGCAGTGAAGCCAGGGGGAATCAGCCCCAGCATTTT. Its protein product is CASSEARGNQPQHF.